Reported below is one T cell receptor beta chain. Its matching antigen is unknown. The CDR3 is 18 amino acids. Germline CDR1 and CDR2: SGDLS and YYNGEE. After removal of 3 bases from V and 2 bases from J, the junction contained 10 bases not matched to a gene. PCR was performed using 60 Vbeta and 13 Jbeta primers. This table comes from immunoSEQ multiplex PCR, and its TCRdb copy is limited to in-frame clones, with some not included. Here the sample spans about 170,000 clones, roughly 80% being singletons. This record comes from a study of cytomegalovirus exposure and HLA in healthy donors. General study results and limits: 87-base-pair reads could not separate some V segments, including TRBV6-2 and TRBV6-3. Reports showed the classifier diagnosing cytomegalovirus status with high specificity and sensitivity.

This chain joins TRBV9 and TRBJ2-1, with 11 nucleotides matching TRBD2. Sequenced sample: PBMCs. The origin of this receptor is a woman in her late teens or twenties in good health and CMV-seronegative. For the CDR3, the DNA is TGTGCCAGCAGCGACCCCGAAAAGACTAGCGGGACCTACAATGAGCAGTTCTTC. Translating gives CASSDPEKTSGTYNEQFF.